The next 19 T cell receptor beta chains were all read from a single sample in a study of response to subunit inactivated influenza vaccine. MiXCR was run by TCRdb on the RT-PCR reads, yielding one entry per CDR3 protein. The repertoire includes around 500,000 distinct CDR3 sequences, 10% to 11% of them detected once, and 9.5% to 15% sits in the top ten. The specimen comprised PBMCs from blood, sampled roughly 46 days after vaccination. All receptors derive from a man aged 45-65 years who received an inactivated influenza vaccine.

The chain is built from TRBV24-1 and TRBJ2-7; D is unclear. V lost 2 bases to trimming and J lost 12 bases, with 10 bases between them. CDR1 KGHDR and CDR2 SFDVKD come from the germline V gene. The CDR3 length is 11 residues. The DNA of the CDR3 is TGTGCCACCAGTGATTCCCAGGTATGGTACTTC. It translates to CATSDSQVWYF.

This clonotype has just a few counts. The V gene is TRBV5-5, the J gene TRBJ2-3; the D call may be TRBD1 or TRBD2 (5 bases each). The CDR3 length is 17 residues. V lost 0 bases and J 8 bases, leaving 22 bases between the germline ends. Germline V gene data show CDR1 as SGHKS and CDR2 as YYEKEE (reference sequence). In DNA form, the CDR3 reads TGTGCCAGCAGCTTGGCTTGGGCCCCGAGGGGCGGAGGTACGCAGTATTTT. Translating it yields CASSLAWAPRGGGTQYF.

The sample holds a few counts of this clonotype. The chain employs TRBV5-1 and TRBJ2-7; D gene uncertain. Trimming left V 0 bases short and J 6 bases short, with 13 bases between. The germline V gene has CDR1 SGHRS and CDR2 YFSETQ. The CDR3 runs 14 residues. CDR3 DNA: TGCGCCAGCAGCTTGGCGAGAGAGGATAGCGAGCAGTACTTC. The encoded protein is CASSLAREDSEQYF.

This clonotype has at least ten counts. CDR3 in amino acids: CSVTSGSYEQYF. The CDR3 coding sequence is TGCAGCGTTACTAGCGGGAGCTACGAGCAGTACTTC. V and J are TRBV29-1 and TRBJ2-7, with TRBD2 identical over 11 bases. Germline CDR1 is SQVTM and CDR2 is ANQGSEA. V gave up 5 bases and J gave up 3 bases; unmatched junction bases: 0. This CDR3 spans 12 amino acids.

DNA of the CDR3: TGTGCCATCAGTGATTGGAGGGCCCACGAGCAGTACTTC. Translated, it gives CAISDWRAHEQYF. The J gene is TRBJ2-7, the V gene TRBV10-3, with D possibly TRBD2 on 6 matching bases. V lost 3 bases and J lost 5, with 11 bases in between. This CDR3 is built from 13 residues. The germline gives CDR1 ENHRY, CDR2 SYGVKD.

Of note for this clonotype: Germline and junction disagree at one end, which may indicate a read error. The rearrangement uses TRBV6-5 and TRBJ2-1; 9 nucleotides match TRBD2. CDR3 size: 18 residues. Germline CDR1 MNHEY, CDR2 SVGAGI. The CDR3 DNA reads TGTGCCATCAGTTACCCCTCGGGTAGCGGGGGCTCCTACAATGAGCAGTTCTTC. As protein: CAISYPSGSGGSYNEQFF.

The chain has TRBV7-2 and TRBJ1-4; perhaps TRBD1 as D (6 bases). Trimming took off 1 base at V and 14 bases at J, with 11 bases between the two ends. The CDR3 consists of 12 residues. Germline CDR1 reads SGHTA; CDR2 reads FQGNSA. In DNA form, the CDR3 reads TGTGCCAGCAGCTTAGATGTCGGACAGCTGTTTTTT. This gives the protein CASSLDVGQLFF. Full variable domain (missing parts from reference TRBV7-2 and TRBJ1-4): GAGVSQSPSNKVTEKGKDVELRCDPISGHTALYWYRQSLGQGLEFLIYFQGNSAPDKSGLPSDRFSAERTGGSVSTLTIQRTQQEDSAVYLCASSLDVGQLFFGSGTQLSVL.

The CDR3 here is CASSDLGRNQPQHF. The CDR3 DNA reads TGTGCCAGCAGTGACCTCGGCAGAAATCAGCCCCAGCATTTT. The chain recombines TRBV6-1 with TRBJ1-5; no clear D gene. CDR1 and CDR2 (germline): MNHNS, SASEGT. V was shortened by 3 bases and J by 4 bases, with 10 bases between the two germline ends. This CDR3 comprises 14 residues.

The chain carries TRBV5-1 and TRBJ1-1; D is uncertain. The length of the CDR3 is 14 residues. Germline-derived CDR1 and CDR2 are SGHRS and YFSETQ. V was clipped by 4 bases and J by 3 bases, with 13 bases between them. The CDR3 DNA is TGCGCCAGCAGCCTCATGGCAGCCGACACTGAAGCTTTCTTT. This codes for CASSLMAADTEAFF.

The chain combines TRBV7-2 with TRBJ2-7; 8 positions agree with TRBD1. CDR3 length equals 16 residues. With 5 bases clipped from V and 2 bases from J, the junction kept 11 bases outside the gene matches. CDR1 and CDR2 from the germline V gene are SGHTA and FQGNSA. The CDR3 loop is CASSRQGPGYAYEQYF. CDR3 DNA sequence: TGTGCCAGCAGCAGACAGGGGCCCGGATACGCCTACGAGCAGTACTTC.

This clonotype occurred many times. This rearrangement joins TRBV12-3 or TRBV12-4 to TRBJ2-5; D may match TRBD1 or TRBD2 (5 bases each). Trimming removed 3 bases at V and 4 bases at J, with 12 bases between. The CDR3 covers 14 residues. The CDR3 sequence: CASSFGTPTETQYF. The CDR3 DNA reads TGTGCCAGCAGTTTCGGGACCCCCACAGAGACCCAGTACTTC.

This clonotype was seen a few times. The rearrangement uses TRBV29-1 and TRBJ1-1; maybe TRBD1 (5 bases). Germline CDR1 SQVTM, CDR2 ANQGSEA. The CDR3 loop spans 12 amino acids. Trimming shortened V by 6 bases and J by 5 bases, and 13 bases separated the two germline ends. CDR3 coding DNA: TGCAGCGTGGGCGGGGGGGAGACTGAAGCTTTCTTT. Its translation: CSVGGGETEAFF.

The table lists this clonotype with a few counts. The chain has TRBV9 and TRBJ2-1; 9 nucleotides agree with TRBD1. The CDR3 runs to 15 residues. The germline gives CDR1 SGDLS, CDR2 YYNGEE. Trimming at V came to 4 bases and at J to 6 bases, leaving 8 bases not matched to a gene. The CDR3 nucleotides read TGTGCCAGCAGCCCCGGGACAGGGAGTGCCAATGAGCAGTTCTTC. Translation gives CASSPGTGSANEQFF.

DNA of the CDR3: TGTGCCAGCAGCTTAGTAGGTCAAAGGGATACGCAGTATTTT. Translation: CASSLVGQRDTQYF. V gene TRBV11-2 combines with J gene TRBJ2-3; no firm D call. V dropped 1 base and J dropped 6 bases, with 11 bases sitting between them. CDR3 length: 14 amino acids. CDR1 and CDR2 (germline): SGHAT, FQNNGV.

The chain's CDR3 is CASSQDRKISYNEQFF. The CDR3 DNA sequence: TGTGCCAGCAGTCAGGACAGGAAAATTTCCTACAATGAGCAGTTCTTC. The V call is TRBV6-2 or TRBV6-3, the J call TRBJ2-1; TRBD1 agrees at 7 bases. Germline trimming cut 5 bases from V and 1 base from J; bases unmatched to any gene: 8. Germline CDR1 MNHEY, CDR2 SVGEGT. CDR3 length: 16 amino acids.

This clonotype was found a few times. This rearrangement joins TRBV3-1 to TRBJ2-3, with unresolved D. The CDR3 has 12 amino acids. Trimming took 0 bases from V and 6 from J, leaving 4 bases between them. Per germline, CDR1 LGHDT and CDR2 YNNKEL (reference sequence). This CDR3 is CASSQERDTQYF. The CDR3 nucleotides read TGTGCCAGCAGCCAAGAGCGGGATACGCAGTATTTT.

The V call is TRBV6-5, the J call TRBJ2-3, with D maybe TRBD1 (8 bases). Trimming took off 0 bases at V and 1 base at J, with 14 bases between the two ends. The germline V gene has CDR1 MNHEY and CDR2 SVGAGI. The CDR3 spans 17 residues. This chain's CDR3 is CASSYSYRGGGTDTQYF. DNA for the CDR3: TGTGCCAGCAGTTACTCATACAGGGGGGGTGGCACAGATACGCAGTATTTT.

This clonotype was seen a handful of times. This chain links TRBV5-6 with TRBJ2-3, with 8 bases that match TRBD2. Germline V gene sequence: CDR1 SGHDT, CDR2 YYEEEE. The CDR3 runs 17 residues. V lost 4 bases to trimming and J lost 4 bases; unmatched junction nucleotides: 14. The chain's CDR3 is CASSRLTGTSFPDTQYF. The CDR3 nucleotides read TGTGCCAGCAGCCGCTTAACCGGGACTAGTTTCCCAGATACGCAGTATTTT.

The gene calls are TRBV20-1 and TRBJ1-5; TRBD1 matches 8 bases. V shed 2 bases and J 2 bases; nucleotides not matched to a gene: 2. This CDR3 is built from 14 residues. Germline CDR1 is DFQATT and CDR2 is SNEGSKA (reference sequence). CDR3 region: CSARTGGGNQPQHF. The CDR3 DNA reads TGCAGTGCTAGAACAGGGGGTGGCAATCAGCCCCAGCATTTT.